The T cell receptor (beta chain) described here comes from a study of T cell responses to AZD1222 COVID-19 vaccine. Study results and caveats: Nearly half of unique spike-specific TCRs reportedly avoided B.1.351 and B.1.1.7 mutated regions.

The data were produced by immunoSEQ multiplex PCR, yet TCRdb's version contains in-frame clones alone and is incomplete. The sample includes about 140,000 clones, 80% to 95% of them seen just once. On this clone itself: Its antigen is currently unknown.

The material was peripheral blood, obtained on day 0 of AZD1222 vaccination. This TCR derives from an adult in good health.

The CDR3 DNA follows: TGTGCCAGCATCCCGAAAAGGGGGATTAACGATGAGCAGTTCTTC. Its protein product is CASIPKRGINDEQFF. The chain links TRBV7-9 to TRBJ2-1; possibly TRBD1 for D (6 bases). The V and J ends lost 7 bases and 8 bases respectively, with 21 bases between them. The CDR3 has 15 amino acids. The germline V gene has CDR1 SEHNR and CDR2 FQNEAQ (reference sequence). Full variable domain (missing parts from reference TRBV7-9 and TRBJ2-1): DTGVSQNPRHKITKRGQNVTFRCDPISEHNRLYWYRQTLGQGPEFLTYFQNEAQLEKSRLLSDRFSAERPKGSFSTLEIQRTEQGDSAMYLCASIPKRGINDEQFFGPGTRLTVL.